This T cell receptor beta chain originates from a study of OX40 agonist ivuxolimab in advanced cancers. Here immunoSEQ multiplex PCR was the method, and the copy in TCRdb shows in-frame clones only, minus some. The sample comprises 70,000 to 80,000 clones, roughly 85% of which are singletons, and about 17% rests with the top ten. The sequenced sample was CD4+ or CD8+ T cells sorted from blood, obtained in a trial of the OX40 agonist ivuxolimab. This clonotype originated in an adult with an advanced solid tumor such as melanoma, head and neck, liver or kidney cancer.

CDR3 sequence: CARSLGFRMNYGYTF. In nucleotides, the CDR3 is TGTGCCAGAAGCTTGGGATTCAGGATGAACTATGGCTACACCTTC. This chain joins TRBV5-3 and TRBJ1-2; D is unresolved. TRBV5-3 has ORF status, its function being uncertain. The CDR3 loop spans 15 amino acids. V was cut by 0 bases and J by 2 bases, with 11 bases left in between.